This TCR beta chain was captured by sequencing in a study of blood T cell repertoires in COVID-19. Study overall: Acute and convalescent COVID-19 samples came from the United States, Italy and Spain. The cDNA or gDNA used as material had been derived from T cells, B-cell-depleted T cells, or PBMCs.

In the authors' methods: Amplifying reference gene primers gave estimates of nucleated cell counts. Assay used: immunoSEQ multiplex PCR; TCRdb lists only in-frame clones, some missing. The DNA gave D and trimming, while V, J and clone size come from that table. The sample has 130,000 to 150,000 clones, 88% seen once. Germline trimming cut 3 bases from V and 5 bases from J; bases unmatched to any gene: 5. CDR1 SGHRS and CDR2 YFSETQ come from the germline V gene. The CDR3 sequence is 15 residues long. The sample was peripheral blood. The chain uses TRBV5-1 and TRBJ1-4; 9 bases match TRBD1. The TCR comes from a man in his fifties with active or convalescent COVID-19. CDR3 protein: CASSSSGTGNEKLFF. The DNA of the CDR3 is TGCGCCAGCAGCTCCTCCGGGACAGGGAATGAAAAACTGTTTTTT.